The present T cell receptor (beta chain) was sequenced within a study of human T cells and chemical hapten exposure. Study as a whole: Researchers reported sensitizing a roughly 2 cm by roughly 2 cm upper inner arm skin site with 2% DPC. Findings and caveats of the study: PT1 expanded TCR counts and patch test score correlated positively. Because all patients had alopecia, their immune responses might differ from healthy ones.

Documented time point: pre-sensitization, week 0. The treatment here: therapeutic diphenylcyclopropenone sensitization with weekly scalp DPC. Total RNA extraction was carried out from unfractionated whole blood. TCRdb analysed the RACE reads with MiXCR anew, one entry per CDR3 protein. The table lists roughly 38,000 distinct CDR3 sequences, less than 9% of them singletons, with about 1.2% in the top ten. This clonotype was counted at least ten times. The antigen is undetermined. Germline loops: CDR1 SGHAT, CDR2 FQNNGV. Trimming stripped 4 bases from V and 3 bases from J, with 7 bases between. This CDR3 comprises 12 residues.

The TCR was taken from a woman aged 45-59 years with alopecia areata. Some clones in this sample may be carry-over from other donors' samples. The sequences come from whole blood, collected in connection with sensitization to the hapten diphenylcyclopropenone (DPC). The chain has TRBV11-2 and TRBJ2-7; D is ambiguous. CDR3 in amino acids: CASSSGFYEQYF. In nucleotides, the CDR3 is TGTGCCAGCAGCTCAGGATTCTACGAGCAGTACTTC.